Listed here are 10 T cell receptor beta chains from one sample, sequenced in a study of cytomegalovirus exposure and HLA in healthy donors. PCR employed 60 Vbeta and 13 Jbeta primers. Libraries were prepared by immunoSEQ multiplex PCR; TCRdb keeps only in-frame clonotypes and omits some of them. The table has about 100,000 clones, roughly 73% seen once. The sample consisted of PBMCs. All receptors derive from a middle-aged man in good health and CMV-seronegative.

The V and J genes are TRBV6-1 and TRBJ2-7, with D perhaps TRBD1 (9 bases). V lost 5 bases to trimming and J lost 3 bases, with 17 bases between them. Germline V gene lookup returns CDR1 MNHNS and CDR2 SASEGT. The CDR3 totals 15 residues. CDR3 DNA: TGTGCCAGCAGTTCGGGAGGGACAGGGTACTACGAGCAGTACTTC. Its protein is CASSSGGTGYYEQYF.

At least ten counts were recorded for this clone. This rearrangement joins TRBV2 to TRBJ1-5; D is unclear. The germline V gene has CDR1 SNHLY and CDR2 FYNNEI. V lost 3 bases and J 2 bases, leaving 14 bases between the germline ends. This CDR3 spans 16 amino acids. CDR3 region: CASSDLRGSGNQPQHF. In nucleotides, the CDR3 is TGTGCCAGCAGTGACCTTCGCGGATCGGGCAATCAGCCCCAGCATTTT.

This clone was detected a few times. The CDR3 DNA is TGCGCCAGCAGCCCAAGATTCAGGGATGGCTACACCTTC. This encodes CASSPRFRDGYTF. This chain links TRBV5-1 with TRBJ1-2; possibly TRBD1 for D (5 bases). CDR3 length: 13 amino acids. Germline lookup yields CDR1 SGHRS and CDR2 YFSETQ. V was pared by 4 bases and J by 6 bases, with 13 bases between.

The chain uses TRBV27 and TRBJ2-7; D may be TRBD1 (6 bases). The CDR3 is made up of 14 amino acids. Per germline, CDR1 MNHEY and CDR2 SMNVEV (reference sequence). Trimming stripped 1 base from V and 7 bases from J, with 14 bases between. The CDR3: CASSLYPGVGEQYF. CDR3 in DNA: TGTGCCAGCAGTTTATATCCAGGGGTGGGAGAGCAGTACTTC.

This chain connects TRBV21-1 to TRBJ2-3; the DNA was not used to check the table's D call, TRBD2. TRBV21-1 is shown as a pseudogene. The length of the CDR3 is 21 residues. In DNA form, the CDR3 reads TGTGCCAGCAGCAAACAATGGATAACCGGGACTAGCGGGGGGGCCCCAGATACGCAGTATTTT. It specifies CASSKQWITGTSGGAPDTQYF.

The gene calls are TRBV27 and TRBJ2-3, with TRBD2 as a possible D gene (5 bases). The length of the CDR3 is 15 residues. The germline V gene has CDR1 MNHEY and CDR2 SMNVEV (reference sequence). V shed 3 bases and J shed 0 bases, with 10 bases lying between them. The CDR3 DNA sequence: TGTGCCAGCAGTTTTGGGGAGTTTAGCACAGATACGCAGTATTTT. This gives the protein CASSFGEFSTDTQYF.

In this sample, this clone turned up a few times. The gene calls are TRBV18 and TRBJ2-7, with 9 bases fitting TRBD1. The CDR3 loop spans 14 amino acids. J lost 3 bases, V lost 2 bases, and 2 bases had no gene match. Germline V gene data show CDR1 as KGHSH and CDR2 as LQKENI. The CDR3 loop reads CASSPKDRGYEQYF. In DNA form, the CDR3 reads TGTGCCAGCTCACCAAAGGACAGGGGCTACGAGCAGTACTTC.

The chain links TRBV5-1 to TRBJ2-7, with a tentative D call TRBD1 (5 bases). CDR3 length: 13 residues. Germline CDR1 reads SGHRS; CDR2 reads YFSETQ. The germline V and J ends were trimmed by 3 bases and 3 bases, with 10 bases remaining between them. The CDR3 bases are TGCGCCAGCAGCTACAGGAACCGCTACGAGCAGTACTTC. Translated: CASSYRNRYEQYF. The variable domain in full, with the rest retrieved from reference TRBV5-1 and TRBJ2-7, is KAGVTQTPRYLIKTRGQQVTLSCSPISGHRSVSWYQQTPGQGLQFLFEYFSETQRNKGNFPGRFSGRQFSNSRSEMNVSTLELGDSALYLCASSYRNRYEQYFGPGTRLTVT.

The chain combines TRBV9 with TRBJ2-1; 9 bases align to TRBD1. The V gene end was trimmed by 6 bases and the J gene end by 6 bases; junction bases not matched to a gene: 10. Germline lookup yields CDR1 SGDLS and CDR2 YYNGEE. This CDR3 has 15 amino acids. DNA for the CDR3: TGTGCCAGCAATTGGGGGACAGGGTCGGGCAATGAGCAGTTCTTC. As protein: CASNWGTGSGNEQFF.

The chain is built from TRBV29-1 and TRBJ1-2, with 9 bases lining up with TRBD1. Germline V lookup: CDR1 SQVTM, CDR2 ANQGSEA. V dropped 7 bases and J dropped 6; count of bases not matched to a gene: 6. This CDR3 region has 12 residues. CDR3 nucleotides: TGCAGCGGCAGGACAGGGGATAATGGCTACACCTTC. Amino acids: CSGRTGDNGYTF. Full variable domain (outside the CDR3, taken from reference TRBV29-1 and TRBJ1-2): SAVISQKPSRDICQRGTSLTIQCQVDSQVTMMFWYRQQPGQSLTLIATANQGSEATYESGFVIDKFPISRPNLTFSTLTVSNMSPEDSSIYLCSGRTGDNGYTFGSGTRLTVV.